The 6 T cell receptor beta chains below all came from one sample that was sequenced in a study of technical replicates of blood from several donors. TCRdb keeps only in-frame clones here, not all; method: immunoSEQ multiplex PCR. This sample has under 90,000 clones, with roughly 96% found just once. The sequencing input was T cells isolated from PBMCs. Every receptor here comes from a human donor in good health.

The chain joins TRBV2 to TRBJ2-3, with 7 nucleotides matching TRBD2. The CDR3 extends over 14 amino acids. Trimming at V came to 2 bases and at J to 6 bases, leaving 5 bases not matched to a gene. Germline V CDR1 and CDR2: SNHLY, FYNNEI. The CDR3: CASSERTRGDTQYF. The CDR3 nucleotides read TGTGCCAGCAGTGAAAGGACTAGAGGCGATACGCAGTATTTT. Complete variable domain (other parts from reference TRBV2 and TRBJ2-3): EPEVTQTPSHQVTQMGQEVILRCVPISNHLYFYWYRQILGQKVEFLVSFYNNEISEKSEIFDDQFSVERPDGSNFTLKIRSTKLEDSAMYFCASSERTRGDTQYFGPGTRLTVL.

V is TRBV10-2 and J is TRBJ2-3; the match to TRBD2 covers 11 bases. The CDR3 runs 13 residues. Looked up from germline, CDR1 is WSHSY and CDR2 is SAAADI. Trimming at V came to 6 bases and at J to 13 bases, leaving 9 bases not matched to a gene. The CDR3 here is CASRGLAGGFKYF. The CDR3 DNA reads as TGCGCCAGCAGGGGCCTAGCGGGGGGTTTTAAGTATTTT.

The chain recombines TRBV7-8 with TRBJ2-1, with 10 positions matching TRBD1. Germline V gives CDR1 SGHVS, CDR2 FQNEAQ. The CDR3 runs to 17 residues. J was trimmed by 2 bases and V by 2 bases; bases with no gene match: 6. CDR3 sequence (DNA): TGTGCCAGCAGCTTAAGGGGACAGGGGAAGGCCTACAATGAGCAGTTCTTC. It encodes CASSLRGQGKAYNEQFF.

The chain joins TRBV6-5 to TRBJ2-3; weak D call: TRBD2 (6 bases). With 0 bases removed from V and 0 bases from J, the gap between germline ends came to 7 bases. Germline lookup yields CDR1 MNHEY and CDR2 SVGAGI. CDR3 length: 15 amino acids. CDR3 bases: TGTGCCAGCAGTTACTCTGGGGGGAGCACAGATACGCAGTATTTT. This encodes CASSYSGGSTDTQYF.

The chain joins TRBV19 to TRBJ1-2; TRBD1 agrees at 7 bases. The length of the CDR3 is 14 residues. Per the germline V gene, CDR1 is LNHDA and CDR2 is SQIVND (reference sequence). The V gene end was trimmed by 5 bases and the J gene end by 7 bases; junction bases not matched to a gene: 10. As DNA, the CDR3 is TGTGCCAGTAGTCCCCAGGGACAGTCCGTTGGCTACACCTTC. Its translation is CASSPQGQSVGYTF. Combining the CDR3 with reference TRBV19 and TRBJ1-2 gives the whole variable domain DGGITQSPKYLFRKEGQNVTLSCEQNLNHDAMYWYRQDPGQGLRLIYYSQIVNDFQKGDIAEGYSVSREKKESFPLTVTSAQKNPTAFYLCASSPQGQSVGYTFGSGTRLTVV.

The V gene is TRBV7-6, the J gene TRBJ1-4; TRBD1 agrees at 9 bases. Trimming took 5 bases from V and 5 from J; bases not matched to a gene: 6. CDR3 length equals 15 residues. Germline CDR1 is SGHVS and CDR2 is FNYEAQ. CDR3 coding DNA: TGTGCCAGCAGCCCGAGGGGGACAGGGAATGAAAAACTGTTTTTT. This translates into CASSPRGTGNEKLFF. Filled out from reference TRBV7-6 and TRBJ1-4, the complete variable domain reads GAGVSQSPRYKVTKRGQDVALRCDPISGHVSLYWYRQALGQGPEFLTYFNYEAQQDKSGLPNDRFSAERPEGSISTLTIQRTEQRDSAMYRCASSPRGTGNEKLFFGSGTQLSVL.